The sequence of this TCR beta chain was determined in a study of blood T cells in healthy people across ages. Study-level points and caveats: The recorded TCR beta diversity per million T cells decreased in a roughly linear manner with age.

Sample-barcoded 5' priming and a J-beta primer mix drove a second PCR of roughly 7 to 11 cycles. Carrying 12 random nucleotides, a template-switch adaptor labeled each individual cDNA molecule. Each of the samples gave a minimum of 2.5 million paired-end reads that contained CDR3. In TCRdb, the 5' RACE reads were re-called with MiXCR into one record per CDR3 protein. The table has 630,000 or so distinct CDR3 sequences, less than 35% seen once; the top ten hold 15% to 18%. Trimming pared 0 bases from V and 2 bases from J, leaving 13 bases between. The CDR3 spans 16 residues. In germline, CDR1 is SGDLS, CDR2 YYNGEE. This clonotype was counted only a few times. The antigen is undetermined.

The chain carries TRBV9 and TRBJ2-3; perhaps TRBD2 as D (5 bases). The source material was blood. The sequence derives from a woman aged 80 or over in good health. CDR3 region: CASSVGSGEPTDTQYF. Here the CDR3 DNA reads TGTGCCAGCAGCGTAGGGTCCGGGGAGCCCACAGATACGCAGTATTTT.